What follows are 8 T cell receptor beta chains derived from one specimen sequenced in a study of cytomegalovirus exposure and HLA in healthy donors. 60 Vbeta and 13 Jbeta primers were used in PCR. TCRdb's copy holds only in-frame clones and misses some; the assay was immunoSEQ multiplex PCR. The repertoire holds roughly 52,000 clones, with around 50% as singletons. The sequenced sample consisted of PBMCs. The receptors derive from a human donor in good health.

This clone was found a few times. J is TRBJ2-7 and V is TRBV5-1; a weak D match, TRBD1 (6 bases). The CDR3 extends over 14 amino acids. CDR1 is SGHRS, CDR2 YFSETQ, per germline. Trimming pared 4 bases from V and 1 base from J, leaving 12 bases between. The CDR3 reads CASSRRGQSYEQYF. CDR3 coding DNA: TGCGCCAGCAGCCGACGGGGACAATCCTACGAGCAGTACTTC.

The gene calls are TRBV2 and TRBJ2-7, with a tentative D call TRBD2 (5 bases). CDR1 and CDR2 from the germline V gene are SNHLY and FYNNEI. V was trimmed by 8 bases and J by 6 bases, leaving 14 bases between them. This CDR3 comprises 12 residues. CDR3 nucleotides: TGTGCCAGCTTCCGGGGTTACGGCGAGCAGTACTTC. This sequence encodes CASFRGYGEQYF.

V usage is TRBV6-5 and J usage is TRBJ2-1, with D possibly TRBD2 on 5 matching bases. V lost 5 bases to trimming and J lost 8 bases, with 16 bases between them. Germline CDR1 and CDR2: MNHEY and SVGAGI. The CDR3 has 14 residues. The DNA of the CDR3 is TGTGCCAGCAGTCGGTCATCCCGGGGTGATGAGCAGTTCTTC. It yields the protein CASSRSSRGDEQFF.

This chain links TRBV30 with TRBJ2-2, with TRBD2 as a possible D gene (7 bases). V was cut by 5 bases and J by 6 bases, with 13 bases left in between. Germline CDR1 and CDR2: GTSNPN and SVGIG (reference sequence). The CDR3 is 13 residues long. CDR3 region: CAWDRGGPGELFF. The CDR3 DNA reads TGTGCCTGGGACCGCGGGGGCCCCGGGGAGCTGTTTTTT.

This chain uses TRBV14 with TRBJ1-2, with 12 bases aligning to TRBD1. This CDR3 contains 15 residues. The V gene's germline CDR1 is SGHDN and CDR2 FVKESK. V trimming: 4 bases; J trimming: 8 bases; junction bases outside the gene matches: 8. The CDR3 sequence is CASSPPGTGGWGYTF. Written as DNA, the CDR3 is TGTGCCAGCAGCCCCCCCGGGACAGGGGGCTGGGGCTACACCTTC.

In its sample, this clone was seen a few times. This chain joins TRBV7-8 and TRBJ2-1; no clear D. The CDR3 is 14 amino acids. Trimming took off 2 bases at V and 12 bases at J, with 17 bases between the two ends. Germline V gene data show CDR1 as SGHVS and CDR2 as FQNEAQ. The CDR3 here is CASSLRLPFTGQFF. The DNA of the CDR3 is TGTGCCAGCAGCTTAAGGTTGCCCTTCACGGGGCAGTTCTTC.

V is TRBV6-5 and J is TRBJ2-2; 7 nucleotides line up with TRBD2. Losses at the gene ends were 6 bases for V and 0 bases for J; bases not matched to a gene: 4. This CDR3 region has 15 residues. Germline values: CDR1 MNHEY, CDR2 SVGAGI. DNA for the CDR3: TGTGCCAGCAGGTCCGGGGGGACGAACACCGGGGAGCTGTTTTTT. Amino acid sequence: CASRSGGTNTGELFF.

The V gene is TRBV18, the J gene TRBJ1-5; 11 bases are a match to TRBD1. Looked up from germline, CDR1 is KGHSH and CDR2 is LQKENI. Germline trimming cut 3 bases from V and 9 bases from J; bases unmatched to any gene: 4. This CDR3 is built from 14 residues. The DNA for the CDR3 is TGTGCCAGCTCACCCGGACAGGGGGCGCGGCCCCAGCATTTT. The encoded protein is CASSPGQGARPQHF.